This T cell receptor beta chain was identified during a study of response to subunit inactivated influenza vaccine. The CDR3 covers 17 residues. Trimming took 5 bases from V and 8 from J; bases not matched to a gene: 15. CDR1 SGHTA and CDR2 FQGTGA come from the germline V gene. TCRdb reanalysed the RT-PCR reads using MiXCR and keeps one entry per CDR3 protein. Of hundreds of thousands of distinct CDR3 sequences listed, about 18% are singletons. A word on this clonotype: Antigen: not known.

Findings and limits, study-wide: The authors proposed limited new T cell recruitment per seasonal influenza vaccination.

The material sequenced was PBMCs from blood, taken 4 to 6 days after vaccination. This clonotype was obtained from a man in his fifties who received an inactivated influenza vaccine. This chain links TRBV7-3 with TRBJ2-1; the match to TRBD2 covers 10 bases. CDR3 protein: CASSPSAGGPPFDEQFF. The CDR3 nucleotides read TGTGCCAGCAGCCCCTCAGCGGGAGGGCCTCCTTTCGATGAGCAGTTCTTC.